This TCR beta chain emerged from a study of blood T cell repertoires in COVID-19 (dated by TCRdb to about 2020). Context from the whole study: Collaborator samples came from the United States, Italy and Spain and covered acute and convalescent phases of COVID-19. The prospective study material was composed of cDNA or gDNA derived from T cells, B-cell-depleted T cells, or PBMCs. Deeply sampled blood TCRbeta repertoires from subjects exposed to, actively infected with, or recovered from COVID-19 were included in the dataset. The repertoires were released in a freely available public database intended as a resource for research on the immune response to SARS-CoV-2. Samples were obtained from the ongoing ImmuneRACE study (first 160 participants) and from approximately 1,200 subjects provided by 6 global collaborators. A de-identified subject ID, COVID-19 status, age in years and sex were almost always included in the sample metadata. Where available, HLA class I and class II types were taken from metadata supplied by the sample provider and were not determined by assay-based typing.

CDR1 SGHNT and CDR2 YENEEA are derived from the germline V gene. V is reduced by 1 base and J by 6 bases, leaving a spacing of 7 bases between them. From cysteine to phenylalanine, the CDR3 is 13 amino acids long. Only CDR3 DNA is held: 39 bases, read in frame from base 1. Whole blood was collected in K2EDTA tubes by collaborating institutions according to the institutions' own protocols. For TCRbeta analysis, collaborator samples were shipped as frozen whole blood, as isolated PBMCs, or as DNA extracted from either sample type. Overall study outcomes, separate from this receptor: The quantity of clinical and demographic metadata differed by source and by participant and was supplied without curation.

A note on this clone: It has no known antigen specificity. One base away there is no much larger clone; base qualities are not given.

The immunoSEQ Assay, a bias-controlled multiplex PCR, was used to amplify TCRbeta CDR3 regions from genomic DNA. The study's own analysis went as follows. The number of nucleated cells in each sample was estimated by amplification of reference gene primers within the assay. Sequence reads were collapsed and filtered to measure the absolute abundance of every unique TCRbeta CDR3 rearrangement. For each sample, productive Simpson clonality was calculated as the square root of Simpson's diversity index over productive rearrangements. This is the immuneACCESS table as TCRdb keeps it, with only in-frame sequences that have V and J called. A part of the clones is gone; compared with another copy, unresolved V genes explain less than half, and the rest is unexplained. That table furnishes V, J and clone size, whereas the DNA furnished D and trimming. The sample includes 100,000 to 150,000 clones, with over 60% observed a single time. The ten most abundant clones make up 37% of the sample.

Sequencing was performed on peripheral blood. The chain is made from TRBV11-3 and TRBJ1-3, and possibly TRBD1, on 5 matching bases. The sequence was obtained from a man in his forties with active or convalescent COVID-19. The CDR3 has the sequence CASSLGQPNTIYF. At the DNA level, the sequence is TGTGCCAGCAGCTTAGGACAGCCAAACACCATATATTTT.